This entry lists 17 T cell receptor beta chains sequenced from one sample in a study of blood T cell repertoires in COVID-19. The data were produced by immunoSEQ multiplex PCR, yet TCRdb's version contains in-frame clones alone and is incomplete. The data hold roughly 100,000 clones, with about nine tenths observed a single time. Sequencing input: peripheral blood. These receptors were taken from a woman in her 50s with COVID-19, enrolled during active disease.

CDR3 sequence (DNA): TGTGCCAGTAGTATCGGACAGGGGACGGGGAATGAGCAGTTCTTC. It is translated as CASSIGQGTGNEQFF. The J gene is TRBJ2-1, the V gene TRBV19, with 9 bases lining up with TRBD1. The ends lost 3 bases at V and 7 bases at J; junction bases unmatched: 7. Per the germline V gene, CDR1 is LNHDA and CDR2 is SQIVND (reference sequence). The CDR3 has 15 residues.

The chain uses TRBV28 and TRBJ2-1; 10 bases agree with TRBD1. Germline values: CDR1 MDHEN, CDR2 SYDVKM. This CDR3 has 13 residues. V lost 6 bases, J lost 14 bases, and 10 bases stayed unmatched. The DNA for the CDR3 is TGTGCCAGCAGGGGGAAAACCGGGACAGGGGAGTTCTTC. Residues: CASRGKTGTGEFF.

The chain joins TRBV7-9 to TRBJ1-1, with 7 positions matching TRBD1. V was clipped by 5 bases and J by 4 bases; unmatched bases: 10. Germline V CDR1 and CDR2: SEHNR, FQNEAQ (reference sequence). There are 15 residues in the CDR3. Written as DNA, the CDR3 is TGTGCCAGCAGCAATCGACAGGGAATGATCACTGAAGCTTTCTTT. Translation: CASSNRQGMITEAFF. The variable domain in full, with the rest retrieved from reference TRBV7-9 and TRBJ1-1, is DTGVSQNPRHKITKRGQNVTFRCDPISEHNRLYWYRQTLGQGPEFLTYFQNEAQLEKSRLLSDRFSAERPKGSFSTLEIQRTEQGDSAMYLCASSNRQGMITEAFFGQGTRLTVV.

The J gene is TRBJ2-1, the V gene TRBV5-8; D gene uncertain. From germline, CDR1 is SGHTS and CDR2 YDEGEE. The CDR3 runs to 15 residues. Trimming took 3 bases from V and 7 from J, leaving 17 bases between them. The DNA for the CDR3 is TGTGCCAGCAGCTCCGTGCTGTTCATGAGGAATGAGCAGTTCTTC. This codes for CASSSVLFMRNEQFF.

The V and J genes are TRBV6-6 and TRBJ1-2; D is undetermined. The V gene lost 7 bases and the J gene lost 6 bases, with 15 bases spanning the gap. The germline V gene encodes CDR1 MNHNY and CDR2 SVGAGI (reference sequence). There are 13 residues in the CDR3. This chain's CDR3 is CASTFGVSNGYTF. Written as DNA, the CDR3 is TGTGCCAGCACCTTCGGAGTTTCCAATGGCTACACCTTC.

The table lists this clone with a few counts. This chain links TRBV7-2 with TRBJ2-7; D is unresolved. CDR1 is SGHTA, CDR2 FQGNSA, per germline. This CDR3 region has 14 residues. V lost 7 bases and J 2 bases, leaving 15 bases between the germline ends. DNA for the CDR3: TGTGCCAGCACCCCGCCAGTGGTTACCTACGAGCAGTACTTC. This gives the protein CASTPPVVTYEQYF.

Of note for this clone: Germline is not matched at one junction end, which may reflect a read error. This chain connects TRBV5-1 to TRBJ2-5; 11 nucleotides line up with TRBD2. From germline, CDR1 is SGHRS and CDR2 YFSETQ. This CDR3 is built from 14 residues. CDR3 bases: TGCGCCAGCTGCTTAGCGGGGGGGCTGGAGACCCAGTACTTC. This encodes CASCLAGGLETQYF.

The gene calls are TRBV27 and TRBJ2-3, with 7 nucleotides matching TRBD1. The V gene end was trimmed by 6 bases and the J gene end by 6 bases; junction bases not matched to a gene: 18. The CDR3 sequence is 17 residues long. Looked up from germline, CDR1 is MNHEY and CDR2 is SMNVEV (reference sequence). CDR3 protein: CASRLYLRGPGSDTQYF. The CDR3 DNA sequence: TGTGCCAGCAGACTCTACCTTAGGGGGCCCGGTTCGGATACGCAGTATTTT.

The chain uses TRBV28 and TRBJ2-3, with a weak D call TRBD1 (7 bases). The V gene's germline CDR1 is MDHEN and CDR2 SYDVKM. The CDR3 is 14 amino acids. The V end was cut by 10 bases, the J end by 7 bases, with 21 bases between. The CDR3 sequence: CATFPGGGGNTQYF. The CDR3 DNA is TGTGCCACTTTCCCAGGGGGAGGCGGGAATACGCAGTATTTT.

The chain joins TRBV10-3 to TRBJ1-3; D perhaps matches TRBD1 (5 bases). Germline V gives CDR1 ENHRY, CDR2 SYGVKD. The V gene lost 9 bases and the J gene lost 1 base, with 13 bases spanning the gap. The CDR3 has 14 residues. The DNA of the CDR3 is TGTGCCATAGGACCAGGGTCTTCTGGAAACACCATATATTTT. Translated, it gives CAIGPGSSGNTIYF.

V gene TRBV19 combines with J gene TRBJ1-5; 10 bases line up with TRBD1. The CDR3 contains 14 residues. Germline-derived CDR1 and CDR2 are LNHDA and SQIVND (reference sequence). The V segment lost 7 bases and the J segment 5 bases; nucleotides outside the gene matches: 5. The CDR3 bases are TGTGCCAGTACCCTGACAGGGGGCTATCAGCCCCAGCATTTT. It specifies CASTLTGGYQPQHF.

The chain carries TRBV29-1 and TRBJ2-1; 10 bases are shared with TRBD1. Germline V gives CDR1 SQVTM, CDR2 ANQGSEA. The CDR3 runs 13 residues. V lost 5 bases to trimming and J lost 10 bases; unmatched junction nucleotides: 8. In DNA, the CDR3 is TGCAGCGTTTCCAGACAGGGGGCCAAGGAGCAGTTCTTC. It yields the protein CSVSRQGAKEQFF.

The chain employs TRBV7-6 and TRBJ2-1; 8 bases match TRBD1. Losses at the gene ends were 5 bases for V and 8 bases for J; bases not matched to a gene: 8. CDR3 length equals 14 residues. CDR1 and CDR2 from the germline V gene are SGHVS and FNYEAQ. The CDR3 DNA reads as TGTGCCAGCAGCATGCAGGGGGCGGGCTATGAGCAGTTCTTC. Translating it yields CASSMQGAGYEQFF.

The CDR3 region has the DNA TGTGCCAGCCTCGGGCCGGGGGTAGATACGCAGTATTTT. Protein: CASLGPGVDTQYF. V and J are TRBV5-4 and TRBJ2-3, with a possible D match to TRBD2 (6 bases). Per the germline V gene, CDR1 is SGHNT and CDR2 is YYREEE (reference sequence). Trimming cost V 7 bases and J 5 bases, with 14 bases left between them. The CDR3 totals 13 residues.

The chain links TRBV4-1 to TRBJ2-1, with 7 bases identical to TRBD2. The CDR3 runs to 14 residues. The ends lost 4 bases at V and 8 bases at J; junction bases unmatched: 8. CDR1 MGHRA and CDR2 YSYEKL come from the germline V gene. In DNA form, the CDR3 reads TGCGCCAGCAGCCTGCCCGGACTAGACGATGAGCAGTTCTTC. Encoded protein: CASSLPGLDDEQFF.

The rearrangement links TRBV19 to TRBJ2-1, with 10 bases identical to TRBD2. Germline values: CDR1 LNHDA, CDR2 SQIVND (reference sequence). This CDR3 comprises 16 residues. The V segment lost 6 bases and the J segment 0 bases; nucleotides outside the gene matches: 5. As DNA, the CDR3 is TGTGCCAGTAGCCCCTTAGCGGGGGGCTCCTACAATGAGCAGTTCTTC. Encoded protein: CASSPLAGGSYNEQFF.

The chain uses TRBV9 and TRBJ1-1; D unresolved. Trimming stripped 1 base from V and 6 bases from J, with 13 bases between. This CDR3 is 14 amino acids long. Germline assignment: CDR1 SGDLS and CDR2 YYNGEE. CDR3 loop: CASSVREQVAEAFF. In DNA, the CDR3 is TGTGCCAGCAGCGTAAGGGAGCAGGTGGCTGAAGCTTTCTTT.